These T cell receptor beta chains were read from a single sample in a study of cytomegalovirus exposure and HLA in healthy donors. Libraries were prepared by immunoSEQ multiplex PCR; TCRdb keeps only in-frame clonotypes and omits some of them. The top ten clones hold approximately 1.6% of a sample with fewer than 200,000 clones, 82% of them seen once. The sample taken for sequencing was PBMCs. All receptors derive from a male donor in good health and CMV-seronegative. Both conserved end residues are part of each CDR3. The D gene is left open where the match is weak.

v_call	j_call	d_call	cdr3_length	cdr3_nt	cdr3_aa
TRBV7-6	TRBJ1-2	-	16	TGTGCCAGCAGCCAACAGGGATACCCTACTAACTATGGCTACACCTTC	CASSQQGYPTNYGYTF
TRBV15	TRBJ1-2	-	15	TGTGCCACCAGCAGAGTAGGGCGGGAGGGTTATGGCTACACCTTC	CATSRVGREGYGYTF
TRBV6-6	TRBJ1-1	-	14	TGTGCCAGCAGGGAACCACCAGGGGATACTGAAGCTTTCTTT	CASREPPGDTEAFF
TRBV7-2	TRBJ2-7	-	15	TGTGCCAGCAGCTCCGGACAGTTCTTTTCCTACGAGCAGTACTTC	CASSSGQFFSYEQYF
TRBV19	TRBJ1-5	TRBD1	13	TGTGCCAGTAGTGTGGACAGGGGCCAGCCCCAGCATTTT	CASSVDRGQPQHF
TRBV9	TRBJ2-1	TRBD2	18	TGTGCCAGCAGCGTAGCGGCGACTAGCGGGAGATTTGGTAATGAGCAGTTCTTC	CASSVAATSGRFGNEQFF
TRBV29-1	TRBJ2-3	TRBD2	15	TGCAGCGTTGAGCCTCGGGGGGGTAGGGCAGATACGCAGTATTTT	CSVEPRGGRADTQYF
TRBV9	TRBJ1-1	-	17	TGTGCCAGCAGCGTAGACCCCCCCGGGGGGATGAACACTGAAGCTTTCTTT	CASSVDPPGGMNTEAFF
TRBV4-2	TRBJ2-1	-	13	TGTGCCAGCAGCCAAGATTACGGTCGGGTGCAGTTCTTC	CASSQDYGRVQFF
TRBV19	TRBJ1-4	-	15	TGTGCCAGTAGTATGCCGGGGACTGGGGATGAAAAACTGTTTTTT	CASSMPGTGDEKLFF
TRBV7-9	TRBJ2-5	-	14	TGTGCCAGCAGCTTAGGTGGTTCGGCGGTGGAGCAGTACTTC	CASSLGGSAVEQYF
TRBV14	TRBJ1-4	-	12	TGTGCCAGCAGCCTCACAAATGAAAAACTGTTTTTT	CASSLTNEKLFF